The text below deals with one T cell receptor (beta chain). Its matching antigen is unknown. TCRdb used MiXCR to reprocess the 5' RACE reads, holding one entry per CDR3 protein. The profile shows about 110,000 distinct CDR3 sequences, 15% to 20% of them singletons. The sample is drawn from a study of T-cell memory formation after mild COVID-19. Study-level findings and limits: Whereas later expanders leaned CD4+, clones contracting day 15 to 85 showed a balanced CD4/CD8 makeup. Mainly in CM and EM were contracting CD4+ clones; CD8+ were in EMRA. Cross-reactive memory seemingly joined, as some responding clones were found in pre-infection memory. There was no confirmation that second-wave clones peaking on day 37 were SARS-CoV-2 specific.

The CDR3 runs to 16 residues. Germline values: CDR1 SGHVS, CDR2 FQNEAQ. Trimming took 0 bases from V and 4 from J, leaving 14 bases between them. This TCR came from a man aged 18 to 30 who had mild COVID-19 (a few samples of this study predate the infection). Cell type and time point are not known. The sample comprised PBMCs or a T cell subset sorted from them (not recorded which). The V call is TRBV7-8, the J call TRBJ2-3; D is unresolved. CDR3 sequence reads: CASSLASVAHADTQYF. CDR3 sequence (DNA): TGTGCCAGCAGCTTAGCGTCGGTCGCTCACGCAGATACGCAGTATTTT.